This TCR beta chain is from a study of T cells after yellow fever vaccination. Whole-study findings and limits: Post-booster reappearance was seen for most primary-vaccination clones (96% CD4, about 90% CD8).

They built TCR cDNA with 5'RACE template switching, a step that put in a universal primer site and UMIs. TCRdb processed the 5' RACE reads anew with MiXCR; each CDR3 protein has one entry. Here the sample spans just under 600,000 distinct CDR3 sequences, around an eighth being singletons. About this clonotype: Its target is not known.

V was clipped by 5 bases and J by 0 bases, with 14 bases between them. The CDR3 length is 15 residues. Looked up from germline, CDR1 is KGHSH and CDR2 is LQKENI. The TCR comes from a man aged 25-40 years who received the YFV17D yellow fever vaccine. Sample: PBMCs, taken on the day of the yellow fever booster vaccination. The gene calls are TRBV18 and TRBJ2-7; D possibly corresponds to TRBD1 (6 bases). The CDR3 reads CASSVGATSSYEQYF. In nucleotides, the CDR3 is TGTGCCAGCTCAGTGGGGGCTACTTCCTCCTACGAGCAGTACTTC.